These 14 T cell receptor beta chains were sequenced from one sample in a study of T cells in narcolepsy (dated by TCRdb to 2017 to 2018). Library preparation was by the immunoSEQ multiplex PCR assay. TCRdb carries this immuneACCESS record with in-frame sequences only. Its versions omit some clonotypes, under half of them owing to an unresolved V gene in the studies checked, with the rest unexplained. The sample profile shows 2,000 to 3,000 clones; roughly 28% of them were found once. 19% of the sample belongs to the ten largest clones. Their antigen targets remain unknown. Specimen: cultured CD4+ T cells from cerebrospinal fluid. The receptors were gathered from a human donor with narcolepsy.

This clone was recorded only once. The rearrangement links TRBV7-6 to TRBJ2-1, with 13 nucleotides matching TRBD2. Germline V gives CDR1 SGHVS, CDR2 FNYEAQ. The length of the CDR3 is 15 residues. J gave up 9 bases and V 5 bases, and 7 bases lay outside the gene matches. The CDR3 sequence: CASSRLAGGVGEQFF. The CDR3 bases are TGTGCCAGCAGCCGACTAGCGGGAGGTGTAGGTGAGCAGTTCTTC.

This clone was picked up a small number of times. CDR3 nucleotides: TGTGCCAGCAGTCCCGGGATCTCTGGAGAGACCCAGTACTTC. Amino acids: CASSPGISGETQYF. This chain links TRBV6-9 with TRBJ2-5, with a tentative D call TRBD2 (5 bases). Germline V gene lookup returns CDR1 MNHGY and CDR2 SVAAGI. The CDR3 consists of 14 residues. Trimming took 5 bases from V and 4 from J, leaving 14 bases between them.

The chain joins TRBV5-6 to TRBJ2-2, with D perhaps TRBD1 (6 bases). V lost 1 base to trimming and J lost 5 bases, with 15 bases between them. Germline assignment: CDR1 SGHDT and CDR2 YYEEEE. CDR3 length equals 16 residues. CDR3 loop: CASSLRGSGRTGELFF. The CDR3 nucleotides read TGTGCCAGCAGCTTGAGGGGGTCTGGGAGAACCGGGGAGCTGTTTTTT.

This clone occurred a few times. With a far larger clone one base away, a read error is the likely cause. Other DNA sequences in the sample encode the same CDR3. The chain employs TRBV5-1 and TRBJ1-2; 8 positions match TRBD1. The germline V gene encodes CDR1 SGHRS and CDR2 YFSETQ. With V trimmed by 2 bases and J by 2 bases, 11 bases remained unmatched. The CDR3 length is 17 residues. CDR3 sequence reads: CASSLLWGTGRNYGYTF. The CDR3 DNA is TGCGCCAGCAGCTTATTGTGGGGGACAGGTAGGAACTATGGCTACACCTTC. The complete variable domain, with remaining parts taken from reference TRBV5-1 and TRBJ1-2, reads KAGVTQTPRYLIKTRGQQVTLSCSPISGHRSVSWYQQTPGQGLQFLFEYFSETQRNKGNFPGRFSGRQFSNSRSEMNVSTLELGDSALYLCASSLLWGTGRNYGYTFGSGTRLTVV.

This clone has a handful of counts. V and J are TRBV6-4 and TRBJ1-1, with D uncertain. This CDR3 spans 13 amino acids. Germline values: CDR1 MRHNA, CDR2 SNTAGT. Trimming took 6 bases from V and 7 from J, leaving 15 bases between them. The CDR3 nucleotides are TGTGCCAGCAGCCGTGAGGGTTTCGGTGAAGCTTTCTTT. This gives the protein CASSREGFGEAFF.

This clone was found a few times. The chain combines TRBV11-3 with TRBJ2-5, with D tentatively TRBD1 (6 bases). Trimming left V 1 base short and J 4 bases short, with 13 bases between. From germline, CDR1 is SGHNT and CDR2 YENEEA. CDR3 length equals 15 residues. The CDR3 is CASSLVGPRGETQYF. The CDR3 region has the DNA TGTGCCAGCAGCTTAGTGGGACCCAGGGGAGAGACCCAGTACTTC.

CDR3 protein: CAFTRARAFF. CDR3 bases: TGTGCTTTTACGAGGGCTCGAGCTTTCTTT. The rearrangement uses TRBV30 and TRBJ1-1; D gene ambiguous. Per the germline V gene, CDR1 is GTSNPN and CDR2 is SVGIG (reference sequence). CDR3 size: 10 residues.

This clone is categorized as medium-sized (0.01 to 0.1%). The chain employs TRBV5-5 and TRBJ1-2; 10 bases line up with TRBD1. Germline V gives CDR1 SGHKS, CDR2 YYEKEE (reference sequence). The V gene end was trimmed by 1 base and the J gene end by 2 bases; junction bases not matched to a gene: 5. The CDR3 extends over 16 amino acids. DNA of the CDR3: TGTGCCAGCAGCTTGTCTTGGGACAGGGGAAACTATGGCTACACCTTC. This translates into CASSLSWDRGNYGYTF.

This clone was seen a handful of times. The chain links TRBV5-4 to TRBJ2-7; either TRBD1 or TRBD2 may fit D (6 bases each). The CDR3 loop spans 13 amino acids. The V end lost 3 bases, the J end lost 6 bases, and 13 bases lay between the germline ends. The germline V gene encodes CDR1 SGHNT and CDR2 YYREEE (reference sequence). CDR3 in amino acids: CASSSVRGGEQYF. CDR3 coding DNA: TGTGCCAGCAGCTCGGTCAGGGGAGGCGAGCAGTACTTC.

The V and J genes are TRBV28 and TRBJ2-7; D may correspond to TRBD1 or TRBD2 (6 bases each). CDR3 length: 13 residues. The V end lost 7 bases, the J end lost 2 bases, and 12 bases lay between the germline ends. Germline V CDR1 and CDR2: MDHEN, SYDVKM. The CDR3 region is CASIGGHTYEQYF. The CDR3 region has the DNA TGTGCCAGCATCGGGGGACACACCTACGAGCAGTACTTC.

CDR3 in amino acids: CASSLTDSGNTIYF. CDR3 coding DNA: TGTGCCAGCAGCCTCACAGACTCTGGAAACACCATATATTTT. The chain is built from TRBV7-3 and TRBJ1-3; D unclear. V was cut by 5 bases and J by 0 bases, with 8 bases left in between. In germline, CDR1 is SGHTA, CDR2 FQGTGA. This CDR3 has 14 residues. Complete variable domain (other parts from reference TRBV7-3 and TRBJ1-3): GAGVSQTPSNKVTEKGKYVELRCDPISGHTALYWYRQSLGQGPEFLIYFQGTGAADDSGLPNDRFFAVRPEGSVSTLKIQRTERGDSAVYLCASSLTDSGNTIYFGEGSWLTVV.

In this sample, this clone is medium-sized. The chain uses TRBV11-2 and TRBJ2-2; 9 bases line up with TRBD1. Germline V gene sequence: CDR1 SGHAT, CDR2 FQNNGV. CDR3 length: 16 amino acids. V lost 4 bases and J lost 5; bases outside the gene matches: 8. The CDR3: CASSWPGQGITGELFF. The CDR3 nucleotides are TGTGCCAGCAGCTGGCCGGGACAGGGTATTACCGGGGAGCTGTTTTTT.

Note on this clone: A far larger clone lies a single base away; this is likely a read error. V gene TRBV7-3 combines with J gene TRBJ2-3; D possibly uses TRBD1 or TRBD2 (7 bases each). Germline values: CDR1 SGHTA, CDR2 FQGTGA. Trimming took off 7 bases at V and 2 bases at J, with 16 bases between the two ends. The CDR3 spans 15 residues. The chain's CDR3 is CASIVQGGNTDTQYF. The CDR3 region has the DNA TGTGCCAGCATCGTCCAGGGGGGGAACACAGATACGCAGTATTTT. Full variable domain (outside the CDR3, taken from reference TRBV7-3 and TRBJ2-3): GAGVSQTPSNKVTEKGKYVELRCDPISGHTALYWYRQSLGQGPEFLIYFQGTGAADDSGLPNDRFFAVRPEGSVSTLKIQRTERGDSAVYLCASIVQGGNTDTQYFGPGTRLTVL.

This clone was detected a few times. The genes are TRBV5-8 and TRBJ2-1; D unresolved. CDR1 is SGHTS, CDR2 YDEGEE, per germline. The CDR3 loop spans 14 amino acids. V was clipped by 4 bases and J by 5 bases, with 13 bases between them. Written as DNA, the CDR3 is TGTGCCAGCAGCCAAGGGATTCGGGACAATGAGCAGTTCTTC. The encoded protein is CASSQGIRDNEQFF.